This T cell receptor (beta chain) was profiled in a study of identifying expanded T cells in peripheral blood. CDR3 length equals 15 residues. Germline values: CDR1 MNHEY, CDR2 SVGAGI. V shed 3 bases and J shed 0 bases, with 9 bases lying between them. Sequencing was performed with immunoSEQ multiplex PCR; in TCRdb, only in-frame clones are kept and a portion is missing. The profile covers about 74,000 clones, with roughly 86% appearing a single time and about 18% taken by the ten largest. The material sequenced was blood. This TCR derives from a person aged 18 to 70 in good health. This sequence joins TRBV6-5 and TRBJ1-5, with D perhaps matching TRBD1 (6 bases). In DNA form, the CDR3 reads TGTGCCAGCAGTTATTCAGGGGATAGCAATCAGCCCCAGCATTTT. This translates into CASSYSGDSNQPQHF.